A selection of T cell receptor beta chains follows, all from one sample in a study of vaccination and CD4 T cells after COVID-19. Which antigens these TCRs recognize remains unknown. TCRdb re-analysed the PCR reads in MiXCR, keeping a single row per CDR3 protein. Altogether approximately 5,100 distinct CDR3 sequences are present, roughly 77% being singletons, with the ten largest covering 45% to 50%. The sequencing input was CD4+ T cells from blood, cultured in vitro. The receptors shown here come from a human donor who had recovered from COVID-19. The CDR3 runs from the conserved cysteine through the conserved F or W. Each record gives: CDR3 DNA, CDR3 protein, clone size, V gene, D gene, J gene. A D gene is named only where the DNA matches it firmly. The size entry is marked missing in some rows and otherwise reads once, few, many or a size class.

DNA: TGTGCCAGCAGTCTGGGGAGGGGTATCGGTGGCTACACCTTC; CDR3: CASSLGRGIGGYTF; size: large; V: TRBV27; D: -; J: TRBJ1-2
DNA: TGTGCCAGCAGCTTGACCGGATCGGAGACCCAGTACTTC; CDR3: CASSLTGSETQYF; size: -; V: TRBV5-4; D: -; J: TRBJ2-5
DNA: TGTGCCAGCGGCTACAGTATGAACACTGAAGCTTTCTTT; CDR3: CASGYSMNTEAFF; size: -; V: TRBV2; D: -; J: TRBJ1-1
DNA: TGTGCCAGCTCGCGGACAGGGCTTTTACAGCCCCAGCATTTT; CDR3: CASSRTGLLQPQHF; size: -; V: TRBV18; D: TRBD1; J: TRBJ1-5
DNA: TGCAGTGCTAGAGCACGGCAGGGATGGAACTATGGCTACACCTTC; CDR3: CSARARQGWNYGYTF; size: -; V: TRBV20-1; D: -; J: TRBJ1-2
DNA: TGTGCCAGTAGTATAGACGTCGCCGATTCACCCCTCCACTTT; CDR3: CASSIDVADSPLHF; size: -; V: TRBV19; D: -; J: TRBJ1-6
DNA: TGCAGTGCTAGAGATCCCCGTAAACAGGGCACTGAAGCTTTCTTT; CDR3: CSARDPRKQGTEAFF; size: -; V: TRBV20-1; D: -; J: TRBJ1-1
DNA: TGTGCCAGCAGTGAGCAGGGGACGTCCTACGAGCAGTACTTC; CDR3: CASSEQGTSYEQYF; size: -; V: TRBV2; D: -; J: TRBJ2-7
DNA: TGTGCCAGCAAGGCAGGCTTAGCTAACTATGGCTACACCTTC; CDR3: CASKAGLANYGYTF; size: -; V: TRBV6-1; D: -; J: TRBJ1-2
DNA: TGTGCCACCAGCAGTAGACAGATCGGTCAGCCCCAGCATTTT; CDR3: CATSSRQIGQPQHF; size: -; V: TRBV15; D: -; J: TRBJ1-5
DNA: TGTGCCAGCAGTGTGACAGGGACCTACGAGCAGTACTTC; CDR3: CASSVTGTYEQYF; size: -; V: TRBV25-1; D: TRBD1; J: TRBJ2-7
DNA: TGTGCCAGCAGCCTTAGCGGAACAGAGACCCAGTACTTC; CDR3: CASSLSGTETQYF; size: -; V: TRBV14; D: -; J: TRBJ2-5
DNA: TGCAGTGCTAGAGATGTTGCCAACCCCCTGAACACTGAAGCTTTCTTT; CDR3: CSARDVANPLNTEAFF; size: -; V: TRBV20-1; D: -; J: TRBJ1-1
DNA: TGTGCCACCAGCAGAGGCCTAGGTCACCTCCAAGAGACCCAGTACTTC; CDR3: CATSRGLGHLQETQYF; size: few; V: TRBV15; D: -; J: TRBJ2-5
DNA: TGCAGTGCTAGAGATTTCCGGGGGGGAGGCACCGGGGAGCTGTTTTTT; CDR3: CSARDFRGGGTGELFF; size: -; V: TRBV20-1; D: TRBD2; J: TRBJ2-2
DNA: TGCAGTGCTAGAGATGGGCAGGTCCCCTCTAACTATGGCTACACCTTC; CDR3: CSARDGQVPSNYGYTF; size: few; V: TRBV20-1; D: -; J: TRBJ1-2
DNA: TGCACCTGTCGGCAGGGGAACACTGAAGCTTTCTTT; CDR3: CTCRQGNTEAFF; size: few; V: TRBV20-1; D: -; J: TRBJ1-1
DNA: TGTGCCAGCAGCCCGACTAGCTACGAGCAGTACTTC; CDR3: CASSPTSYEQYF; size: -; V: TRBV2; D: -; J: TRBJ2-7
DNA: TGTGCCAGCAGCCCCAACCGGGACTATACGCAGTATTTT; CDR3: CASSPNRDYTQYF; size: -; V: TRBV7-9; D: -; J: TRBJ2-3
DNA: TGTGCCAGCAGTTTAAGTCGGTGGGGGACTGAAGCTTTCTTT; CDR3: CASSLSRWGTEAFF; size: -; V: TRBV28; D: -; J: TRBJ1-1
DNA: TGTGCCAGCAGCTTAGGCTTGAACACTGAAGCTTTCTTT; CDR3: CASSLGLNTEAFF; size: -; V: TRBV11-3; D: -; J: TRBJ1-1
DNA: TGTGCCACCAGTACCCATTTAGGGGGCGGTAGTACTGAAGCTTTCTTT; CDR3: CATSTHLGGGSTEAFF; size: -; V: TRBV15; D: TRBD1; J: TRBJ1-1
DNA: TGTGCCAGCAGCCTAAGGGGTACTAGCGGGGCGTCATACGAGCAGTACTTC; CDR3: CASSLRGTSGASYEQYF; size: -; V: TRBV21-1; D: -; J: TRBJ2-7
DNA: TGCAGTGCCCGGACAGGTTCCAATCAGCCCCAGCATTTT; CDR3: CSARTGSNQPQHF; size: -; V: TRBV20-1; D: TRBD1; J: TRBJ1-5
DNA: TGTGCCAGCAGCTTTATAGCCCCAGGGTCGCTAGCTGAAGCTTTCTTT; CDR3: CASSFIAPGSLAEAFF; size: -; V: TRBV7-2; D: -; J: TRBJ1-1
DNA: TGCAGTGCTAGAGAAGGTGATACGCAGTATTTT; CDR3: CSAREGDTQYF; size: few; V: TRBV20-1; D: -; J: TRBJ2-3
DNA: TGCAGTGCTAGAAAACCGGGACTAGGTAACGAGCAGTACTTC; CDR3: CSARKPGLGNEQYF; size: -; V: TRBV20-1; D: TRBD2; J: TRBJ2-7
DNA: TGCAGTGCTGTGACAGATGTCCCTATGAACACTGAAGCTTTCTTT; CDR3: CSAVTDVPMNTEAFF; size: -; V: TRBV20-1; D: -; J: TRBJ1-1
DNA: TGTGCCAGCAGCTTGGTCACAGCGGGTGAAGCTTTCTTT; CDR3: CASSLVTAGEAFF; size: medium-sized; V: TRBV7-2; D: -; J: TRBJ1-1
DNA: TGTGCCAGCAGCCCCCGCCGGGCGAACACCGGGGAGCTGTTTTTT; CDR3: CASSPRRANTGELFF; size: -; V: TRBV7-8; D: -; J: TRBJ2-2
DNA: TGCAGTGCTAGAGAGGTATCAGCGTCTAATTCACCCCTCCACTTT; CDR3: CSAREVSASNSPLHF; size: -; V: TRBV20-1; D: -; J: TRBJ1-6
DNA: TGCGCCAGCACCCCGACAGGCACCTACGAGCAGTACTTC; CDR3: CASTPTGTYEQYF; size: -; V: TRBV6-1; D: -; J: TRBJ2-7
DNA: TGCAGTGCTAGAGATGGGCGAGGGGGGGGATATGGCTACACCTTC; CDR3: CSARDGRGGGYGYTF; size: -; V: TRBV20-1; D: -; J: TRBJ1-2
DNA: TGTGCCAGCACGCTAGCGGGTACAGATACGCAGTATTTT; CDR3: CASTLAGTDTQYF; size: -; V: TRBV27; D: TRBD2; J: TRBJ2-3
DNA: TGTGCCAGCACCTCATCAAGGGATGGCTACACCTTC; CDR3: CASTSSRDGYTF; size: -; V: TRBV6-2/TRBV6-3; D: -; J: TRBJ1-2
DNA: TGTGCCAGCAGCTTGGCCGGGACAGCCGGAGGCGCCCAGTACTTC; CDR3: CASSLAGTAGGAQYF; size: -; V: TRBV5-5; D: TRBD1; J: TRBJ2-5
DNA: TGCGCCAGCAGCTTTGTGGACAGGGCCTTCGATACGCAGTATTTT; CDR3: CASSFVDRAFDTQYF; size: -; V: TRBV5-1; D: TRBD1; J: TRBJ2-3
DNA: TGCAGTGCGAGACGCCCTAGCGGGGGAGAGACCCAGTACTTC; CDR3: CSARRPSGGETQYF; size: -; V: TRBV20-1; D: TRBD2; J: TRBJ2-5
DNA: TGCAGTGCCGTCCCGGACAGGGGCTCTGGAAACACCATATATTTT; CDR3: CSAVPDRGSGNTIYF; size: hyperexpanded; V: TRBV20-1; D: TRBD1; J: TRBJ1-3
DNA: TGTGCCAGCAGCTTAGAGGGTCAGCCCCAGCATTTT; CDR3: CASSLEGQPQHF; size: -; V: TRBV11-2; D: -; J: TRBJ1-5
DNA: TGCAGTGCTAGCGACAGTACTAACTATGGCTACACCTTC; CDR3: CSASDSTNYGYTF; size: -; V: TRBV20-1; D: -; J: TRBJ1-2